This entry features one T cell receptor beta chain sequence. Libraries were prepared by immunoSEQ multiplex PCR; TCRdb keeps only in-frame clonotypes and omits some of them. The sample yields a few hundred thousand clones, 85% seen once. Resolution of symptoms, clearance, or two negative PCRs was present in recovered Cohort 3 donors. This record belongs to a study of blood T cell repertoires in COVID-19. Overall study: The study drew acute and convalescent COVID-19 samples from the United States, Italy and Spain. PBMCs, B-cell-depleted T cells, or T cells provided the cDNA or gDNA that made up the material.

The CDR3 consists of 14 residues. Per germline, CDR1 LGHNT and CDR2 FRNRAP. V shed 6 bases, J shed 4 bases, and the junction held 8 bases outside the gene matches. The sample comprised PBMCs or T cells enriched from blood (not recorded which). The chain links TRBV12-5 to TRBJ2-7; 8 bases map to TRBD1. This receptor was obtained from a man aged 40-50 years who had recovered from COVID-19. Written as DNA, the CDR3 is TGTGCTAGTGGCCCGAAGACAGGGGAGTACGAGCAGTACTTC. This sequence encodes CASGPKTGEYEQYF.